This TCR beta chain was sequenced for a study of T cell responses to AZD1222 COVID-19 vaccine. Points from the study as a whole: Among the donors, most were white British and more were female, and clonal diversity was possibly underestimated. Scientists sampled the repertoires only once the peak T cell response had passed. Spike-spanning, vaccine-associated CD4 TCRs were dominant at 160-218 and 743-854.

Combined were second doses at about 4 or about 12 weeks. With respect to this clone: Its antigen is unknown.

This table comes from immunoSEQ multiplex PCR, and its TCRdb copy is limited to in-frame clones, with some not included. This table has some 81,000 clones, about 86% appearing once. CDR3 length equals 12 residues. Trimming shortened V by 6 bases and J by 4 bases, and 9 bases separated the two germline ends. This specimen was peripheral blood, taken 28 days after the second AZD1222 dose. The clonotype originates from an adult who received the AZD1222 COVID-19 vaccine. The chain is built from TRBV12-3 or TRBV12-4 and TRBJ1-2; possible D gene TRBD1, 6 bases. CDR3 amino acids: CASRGDTYGYTF. The CDR3 DNA reads TGTGCCAGCAGGGGGGACACCTATGGCTACACCTTC.